A selection of T cell receptor beta chains follows, all from one sample in a study of T cells after yellow fever vaccination. TCRdb reprocessed the 5' RACE reads via MiXCR and lists one record per CDR3 protein. The sample has 200,000 to 300,000 distinct CDR3 sequences, approximately 6.7% seen once; the top ten hold 0.8% to 1.2%. The material sequenced was CD4+ T cells sorted from PBMCs, taken on the day of the yellow fever booster vaccination. These receptors originate from a man younger than 40 who received the YFV17D yellow fever vaccine. CDR3s include the opening cysteine and the closing phenylalanine or tryptophan. D genes are given only for firm matches.

cdr3_aa: CASSPPVPQETQYF
j_call: TRBJ2-5
v_call: TRBV5-1
d_call: .

cdr3_aa: CASRESPQETQYF
j_call: TRBJ2-5
v_call: TRBV5-4
d_call: .

cdr3_aa: CASSQKEYEQFF
j_call: TRBJ2-1
v_call: TRBV18
d_call: .

cdr3_aa: CATSRDLDRAGETQYF
j_call: TRBJ2-5
v_call: TRBV15
d_call: TRBD1

cdr3_aa: CASSSPSPAYEQYF
j_call: TRBJ2-7
v_call: TRBV27
d_call: .

cdr3_aa: CSARDWTGAAKNIQYF
j_call: TRBJ2-4
v_call: TRBV20-1
d_call: .

cdr3_aa: CATSSGGQPEAGYGYTF
j_call: TRBJ1-2
v_call: TRBV15
d_call: .

cdr3_aa: CASSLSSSDYEQYF
j_call: TRBJ2-7
v_call: TRBV12-3/TRBV12-4
d_call: .

cdr3_aa: CASSYRTGRDEQYF
j_call: TRBJ2-7
v_call: TRBV6-2/TRBV6-3
d_call: .

cdr3_aa: CASSLVSNPSTDTQYF
j_call: TRBJ2-3
v_call: TRBV6-5
d_call: .

cdr3_aa: CASSPPGGSAKNIQYF
j_call: TRBJ2-4
v_call: TRBV21-1
d_call: .

cdr3_aa: CASSQGQGQQTQYF
j_call: TRBJ2-5
v_call: TRBV4-3
d_call: TRBD1

cdr3_aa: CASSQDFQGPYEQYF
j_call: TRBJ2-7
v_call: TRBV4-3
d_call: .

cdr3_aa: CASSLSGGSGTGELFF
j_call: TRBJ2-2
v_call: TRBV5-4
d_call: TRBD2

cdr3_aa: CSAGGLANTYEQYF
j_call: TRBJ2-7
v_call: TRBV20-1
d_call: TRBD2

cdr3_aa: CASSLALTGRTYGYTF
j_call: TRBJ1-2
v_call: TRBV5-8
d_call: TRBD1

cdr3_aa: CSVKGPQETQYF
j_call: TRBJ2-5
v_call: TRBV29-1
d_call: .

cdr3_aa: CASIVSTPPWTQYF
j_call: TRBJ2-5
v_call: TRBV28
d_call: .

cdr3_aa: CSASKDTGELFF
j_call: TRBJ2-2
v_call: TRBV20-1
d_call: .

cdr3_aa: CASSVSQGATEAFF
j_call: TRBJ1-1
v_call: TRBV5-1
d_call: TRBD1

cdr3_aa: CASSPTSPGGRYEQYF
j_call: TRBJ2-7
v_call: TRBV5-1
d_call: TRBD2

cdr3_aa: CASTITPPPGLCRETQYF
j_call: TRBJ2-5
v_call: TRBV11-2
d_call: .

cdr3_aa: CASSFEAGYEQYF
j_call: TRBJ2-7
v_call: TRBV7-2
d_call: .

cdr3_aa: CASKPGQGYNSPLHF
j_call: TRBJ1-6
v_call: TRBV27
d_call: TRBD1

cdr3_aa: CASSYTREGAGNIQYF
j_call: TRBJ2-4
v_call: TRBV6-2/TRBV6-3
d_call: .

cdr3_aa: CASSESGRSYNEQFF
j_call: TRBJ2-1
v_call: TRBV28
d_call: TRBD2

cdr3_aa: CASSLLSTETQYF
j_call: TRBJ2-5
v_call: TRBV5-6
d_call: .

cdr3_aa: CATSTHQETQYF
j_call: TRBJ2-5
v_call: TRBV15
d_call: .

cdr3_aa: CASTLLSGTGELFF
j_call: TRBJ2-2
v_call: TRBV5-6
d_call: .

cdr3_aa: CASTLSSGGNTGELFF
j_call: TRBJ2-2
v_call: TRBV28
d_call: TRBD2

cdr3_aa: CASSPRQSSYNSPLHF
j_call: TRBJ1-6
v_call: TRBV12-3/TRBV12-4
d_call: .

cdr3_aa: CASRFTSGSTGELFF
j_call: TRBJ2-2
v_call: TRBV5-1
d_call: TRBD2